A single sample gave rise to the 14 T cell receptor beta chains below, sequenced in a study of shared clonotypes between healthy human individuals (dated by TCRdb to 2018 to 2021). The library came from the immunoSEQ multiplex PCR assay. TCRdb's version of the immuneACCESS table is confined to in-frame rearrangements and falls short of the full clone set. An unresolved V gene accounts for under half of the shortfall where checked; the remainder is of unknown origin. In this sample the table shows about a million clones, under 80% of which occur a single time. The ten largest clones add up to about 1.5% of the sample. Sequences were obtained from memory CD4+ T cells sorted from blood. The sample's cell subset or site, from its label and the paper: CD45RA-negative fraction. All receptors come from a man aged 18 to 30 in good health.

The V gene is TRBV5-1, the J gene TRBJ1-2; D perhaps matches TRBD1 (5 bases). Germline V gene sequence: CDR1 SGHRS, CDR2 YFSETQ. The CDR3 runs 14 residues. The V gene lost 4 bases and the J gene lost 6 bases, with 16 bases spanning the gap. The CDR3 reads CASSGVTGGDGYTF. CDR3 nucleotide sequence: TGCGCCAGCAGCGGGGTCACCGGAGGGGATGGCTACACCTTC.

This clone was detected once. V is TRBV5-4 and J is TRBJ1-6; 8 bases are a match to TRBD1. From germline, CDR1 is SGHNT and CDR2 YYREEE (reference sequence). This CDR3 is built from 14 residues. The V gene end was trimmed by 5 bases and the J gene end by 7 bases; junction bases not matched to a gene: 5. The CDR3 here is CASRKTGENSPLHF. CDR3 nucleotides: TGTGCCAGCAGAAAGACAGGGGAAAATTCACCCCTCCACTTT.

The chain combines TRBV5-8 with TRBJ2-3; D might be TRBD2 (6 bases). V lost 7 bases and J lost 9, with 12 bases in between. Germline loops: CDR1 SGHTS, CDR2 YDEGEE. The CDR3 spans 11 residues. CDR3 region: CASGGLGTQYF. The CDR3 DNA is TGTGCCAGCGGAGGGTTGGGGACGCAGTATTTT.

This rearrangement joins TRBV7-6 to TRBJ2-7; D is undetermined. V was shortened by 4 bases and J by 7 bases, with 11 bases between the two germline ends. Per germline, CDR1 SGHVS and CDR2 FNYEAQ. The CDR3 is 12 residues long. Here the CDR3 reads CASSSQFGEQYF. The DNA for the CDR3 is TGTGCCAGCAGCTCGCAGTTCGGGGAGCAGTACTTC.

The chain uses TRBV6-6 and TRBJ2-1, with 7 bases aligning to TRBD2. Germline assignment: CDR1 MNHNY and CDR2 SVGAGI (reference sequence). This CDR3 is 14 amino acids long. Trimming removed 11 bases from V and 9 bases from J; junction bases left unmatched: 16. The CDR3 loop is CAGEGGTGGGEQFF. DNA of the CDR3: TGTGCCGGCGAAGGAGGGACGGGAGGCGGTGAGCAGTTCTTC.

The rearrangement joins TRBV30 to TRBJ1-2, with 10 bases aligning to TRBD1. The V gene's germline CDR1 is GTSNPN and CDR2 SVGIG (reference sequence). The CDR3 is 13 amino acids. The CDR3 nucleotides read TGTGCTTCGACAGGGGGCCTCGACTATGGCTACACCTTC. This sequence encodes CASTGGLDYGYTF.

The rearrangement links TRBV6-6 to TRBJ2-2; D is uncertain. CDR3 length: 12 residues. With 5 bases removed from V and 2 bases from J, the gap between germline ends came to 3 bases. Germline lookup yields CDR1 MNHNY and CDR2 SVGAGI (reference sequence). Written as DNA, the CDR3 is TGTGCCAGCAGTCGAAACACCGGGGAGCTGTTTTTT. Amino acid sequence: CASSRNTGELFF.

On this clone: With a much larger clone just one base away, this may be a read error. Other DNA variants within this sample encode the same CDR3. The V gene is TRBV6-6, the J gene TRBJ1-1, with 7 positions matching TRBD1. V shed 5 bases and J 5 bases; nucleotides not matched to a gene: 5. The CDR3 length is 13 residues. CDR1 and CDR2 from the germline V gene are MNHNY and SVGAGI (reference sequence). CDR3 sequence reads: CASSRQGGTEAFF. CDR3 DNA sequence: TGTGCCAGCAGTCGACAGGGTGGGACTGAAGCTTTCTTT.

The genes are TRBV6-5 and TRBJ2-2, with 7 nucleotides matching TRBD2. Germline V gene lookup returns CDR1 MNHEY and CDR2 SVGAGI. The trim removed 7 bases at V and 0 bases at J, leaving 2 bases unmatched. The CDR3 contains 14 residues. CDR3: CASIAGANTGELFF. CDR3 nucleotides: TGTGCCAGCATCGCGGGGGCGAACACCGGGGAGCTGTTTTTT.

The rearrangement joins TRBV7-9 to TRBJ2-5; tentative D call: TRBD2 (5 bases). Trimming took off 0 bases at V and 5 bases at J, with 13 bases between the two ends. CDR1 and CDR2 (germline): SEHNR, FQNEAQ (reference sequence). The CDR3 has 15 residues. The CDR3 region has the DNA TGTGCCAGCAGCTTAGCCACTAGGGCCCTTGAGACCCAGTACTTC. As protein: CASSLATRALETQYF.

This clone was counted between two and nine times. The chain recombines TRBV4-3 with TRBJ1-2; tentative D call: TRBD1 (5 bases). Germline V gene sequence: CDR1 LGHNA, CDR2 YSLEER. CDR3 length equals 15 residues. Trimming took 1 base from V and 4 from J, leaving 13 bases between them. CDR3 protein: CASSQVGTASYGYTF. DNA of the CDR3: TGCGCCAGCAGCCAAGTCGGGACGGCCAGCTATGGCTACACCTTC.

This clone was seen a handful of times. The chain links TRBV4-2 to TRBJ1-6, with D perhaps matching TRBD1 (5 bases). The germline V gene encodes CDR1 LGHNA and CDR2 YNFKEQ. CDR3 length: 16 amino acids. V lost 4 bases, J lost 5 bases, and 15 bases lay in between. The CDR3 loop reads CASSPLGGYDNSPLHF. The CDR3 coding sequence is TGTGCCAGCAGCCCACTCGGGGGATACGATAATTCACCCCTCCACTTT.

This clone occurred a few times. The sample carries other DNA sequences with the same CDR3. The chain uses TRBV10-3 and TRBJ1-5, with a weak D call TRBD1 (5 bases). The CDR3 covers 12 residues. CDR1 ENHRY and CDR2 SYGVKD come from the germline V gene. Trimming stripped 10 bases from V and 1 base from J, with 8 bases between. In DNA, the CDR3 is TGTGCCACCCGGGGGAGCAATCAGCCCCAGCATTTT. Residues: CATRGSNQPQHF.

The chain is built from TRBV2 and TRBJ2-3, with 10 nucleotides matching TRBD2. V dropped 7 bases and J dropped 5; count of bases not matched to a gene: 9. Germline lookup yields CDR1 SNHLY and CDR2 FYNNEI. There are 15 residues in the CDR3. This CDR3 is CASTTSGITRDTQYF. Written as DNA, the CDR3 is TGTGCCAGCACCACTAGCGGGATAACTCGAGATACGCAGTATTTT.